Listed below are T cell receptor beta chains from one sample, sequenced in a study of T-cell reconstitution after alpha-beta-depleted transplantation in children. Each CDR3 protein is one row after TCRdb ran MiXCR on the PCR reads. Here the sample spans approximately 400,000 distinct CDR3 sequences, roughly a tenth being singletons. The input for sequencing was PBMCs from the stem cell graft donor, taken from the stem cell graft. The receptors stem from a human donor who donated a stem cell graft to a child with acute myeloid leukemia. The CDR3 runs from the conserved cysteine through the conserved F or W. A D gene is named only where the DNA matches it firmly. Size values are once, few and many counts, or a class for expanded clones, and some rows have none.

v_gene: TRBV5-5; len: 17; d_gene: .; abundance: .; j_gene: TRBJ2-2; CDR3aa: CASSLKLSWGATGELFF; CDR3nt: TGTGCCAGCAGCTTGAAGTTAAGTTGGGGGGCCACCGGGGAGCTGTTTTTT
v_gene: TRBV5-1; len: 14; d_gene: .; abundance: .; j_gene: TRBJ1-1; CDR3aa: CASSSRGGGTEAFF; CDR3nt: TGCGCCAGCAGCTCGAGGGGGGGTGGCACTGAAGCTTTCTTT
v_gene: TRBV7-2; len: 17; d_gene: TRBD2; abundance: few; j_gene: TRBJ2-3; CDR3aa: CASSFWTSGGSTDTQYF; CDR3nt: TGTGCCAGCAGCTTCTGGACTAGCGGGGGGAGCACAGATACGCAGTATTTT
v_gene: TRBV4-2; len: 16; d_gene: .; abundance: few; j_gene: TRBJ1-1; CDR3aa: CASSHEFGLPSTEAFF; CDR3nt: TGTGCCAGCAGCCACGAATTCGGACTCCCGAGCACTGAAGCTTTCTTT
v_gene: TRBV4-1; len: 15; d_gene: TRBD1; abundance: many; j_gene: TRBJ1-5; CDR3aa: CASSPYQGEGQPQHF; CDR3nt: TGCGCCAGCAGCCCATACCAGGGGGAAGGTCAGCCCCAGCATTTT
v_gene: TRBV20-1; len: 15; d_gene: TRBD1; abundance: .; j_gene: TRBJ2-2; CDR3aa: CSARPRGRDTGELFF; CDR3nt: TGCAGTGCTAGGCCCAGGGGGCGGGACACCGGGGAGCTGTTTTTT
v_gene: TRBV29-1; len: 14; d_gene: .; abundance: many; j_gene: TRBJ1-3; CDR3aa: CSVCRRSSGNTIYF; CDR3nt: TGCAGCGTTTGTCGGCGGAGCTCTGGAAACACCATATATTTT
v_gene: TRBV7-2; len: 14; d_gene: .; abundance: many; j_gene: TRBJ1-5; CDR3aa: CASRRGGGNQPQHF; CDR3nt: TGTGCCAGCAGGAGAGGGGGGGGCAATCAGCCCCAGCATTTT
v_gene: TRBV6-5; len: 14; d_gene: .; abundance: few; j_gene: TRBJ2-7; CDR3aa: CASSYRTPGDEQYF; CDR3nt: TGTGCCAGCAGTTATCGGACTCCCGGGGACGAGCAGTACTTC
v_gene: TRBV5-1; len: 15; d_gene: .; abundance: .; j_gene: TRBJ1-4; CDR3aa: CASRKDWTEDEKLFF; CDR3nt: TGCGCCAGCAGAAAAGATTGGACAGAGGATGAAAAACTGTTTTTT
v_gene: TRBV6-1; len: 13; d_gene: .; abundance: many; j_gene: TRBJ1-3; CDR3aa: CASSESAGNTIYF; CDR3nt: TGTGCCAGCAGCGAGAGCGCTGGAAACACCATATATTTT
v_gene: TRBV6-5; len: 14; d_gene: TRBD1; abundance: many; j_gene: TRBJ2-7; CDR3aa: CASSPERQGSEQYF; CDR3nt: TGTGCCAGCAGTCCCGAACGACAGGGCAGCGAGCAGTACTTC
v_gene: TRBV6-2/TRBV6-3; len: 15; d_gene: .; abundance: few; j_gene: TRBJ2-2; CDR3aa: CASRQSGTRTGELFF; CDR3nt: TGTGCCAGCAGGCAGTCCGGGACTCGCACCGGGGAGCTGTTTTTT
v_gene: TRBV20-1; len: 11; d_gene: .; abundance: few; j_gene: TRBJ2-1; CDR3aa: CSAASVGEQFF; CDR3nt: TGCAGTGCTGCTTCGGTTGGTGAGCAGTTCTTC
v_gene: TRBV13; len: 16; d_gene: .; abundance: few; j_gene: TRBJ1-2; CDR3aa: CASSLDGQGRSSGYTF; CDR3nt: TGTGCCAGCAGCTTAGACGGGCAAGGGAGGTCAAGTGGCTACACCTTC
v_gene: TRBV29-1; len: 21; d_gene: TRBD2; abundance: few; j_gene: TRBJ2-3; CDR3aa: CSVEAPATSGSWGRGTDTQYF; CDR3nt: TGCAGCGTTGAAGCCCCCGCGACTAGCGGGAGTTGGGGCAGGGGCACAGATACGCAGTATTTT
v_gene: TRBV12-3/TRBV12-4; len: 13; d_gene: .; abundance: many; j_gene: TRBJ1-2; CDR3aa: CASSFGDNYGYTF; CDR3nt: TGTGCCAGCAGTTTTGGGGATAACTATGGCTACACCTTC
v_gene: TRBV6-6; len: 11; d_gene: TRBD1; abundance: .; j_gene: TRBJ1-1; CDR3aa: CASNRDREAFF; CDR3nt: TGTGCCAGCAACCGGGACAGGGAAGCTTTCTTT
v_gene: TRBV5-5; len: 14; d_gene: .; abundance: few; j_gene: TRBJ2-3; CDR3aa: CASSLGYGADTQYF; CDR3nt: TGTGCCAGCAGCCTCGGGTACGGTGCAGATACGCAGTATTTT
v_gene: TRBV5-1; len: 14; d_gene: TRBD1; abundance: many; j_gene: TRBJ1-3; CDR3aa: CASRDDRGGNTIYF; CDR3nt: TGCGCCAGCAGAGATGACAGGGGTGGAAACACCATATATTTT
v_gene: TRBV6-1; len: 18; d_gene: .; abundance: .; j_gene: TRBJ2-6; CDR3aa: CASSLRGSLYSGANVLTF; CDR3nt: TGTGCCAGCAGTCTCCGGGGGAGTCTCTACTCTGGGGCCAACGTCCTGACTTTC
v_gene: TRBV3-1; len: 18; d_gene: TRBD2; abundance: .; j_gene: TRBJ2-1; CDR3aa: CASSLTSPLAQIDNEQFF; CDR3nt: TGTGCCAGCAGCCTCACGAGCCCACTAGCGCAAATCGACAATGAGCAGTTCTTC
v_gene: TRBV11-2; len: 19; d_gene: TRBD2; abundance: .; j_gene: TRBJ2-7; CDR3aa: CASTADRRFSGSGTYEQYF; CDR3nt: TGTGCCAGCACCGCGGACCGGCGGTTTAGCGGGAGTGGGACCTACGAGCAGTACTTC
v_gene: TRBV5-5; len: 14; d_gene: .; abundance: many; j_gene: TRBJ1-5; CDR3aa: CASSFQPLAQPQHF; CDR3nt: TGTGCCAGCAGCTTTCAGCCCCTTGCTCAGCCCCAGCATTTT
v_gene: TRBV29-1; len: 16; d_gene: TRBD1; abundance: few; j_gene: TRBJ1-2; CDR3aa: CSVPMGGTGYNYGYTF; CDR3nt: TGCAGCGTCCCCATGGGAGGGACAGGTTATAACTATGGCTACACCTTC
v_gene: TRBV30; len: 13; d_gene: .; abundance: .; j_gene: TRBJ2-5; CDR3aa: CAWSMGEEETQYF; CDR3nt: TGTGCCTGGAGTATGGGGGAGGAAGAGACCCAGTACTTC
v_gene: TRBV20-1; len: 15; d_gene: TRBD1; abundance: .; j_gene: TRBJ2-3; CDR3aa: CSANRDRGNTDTQYF; CDR3nt: TGCAGTGCTAACAGGGACAGGGGGAACACAGATACGCAGTATTTT
v_gene: TRBV6-5; len: 12; d_gene: .; abundance: few; j_gene: TRBJ1-2; CDR3aa: CASSKLNYGYTF; CDR3nt: TGTGCCAGCAGCAAGCTTAACTATGGCTACACCTTC
v_gene: TRBV12-3/TRBV12-4; len: 15; d_gene: .; abundance: .; j_gene: TRBJ1-2; CDR3aa: CASSLEGLADYGYTF; CDR3nt: TGTGCCAGCAGTTTAGAGGGTCTGGCTGACTATGGCTACACCTTC
v_gene: TRBV7-2; len: 14; d_gene: .; abundance: few; j_gene: TRBJ2-5; CDR3aa: CASKPGGNQETQYF; CDR3nt: TGTGCCAGCAAACCCGGCGGGAACCAAGAGACCCAGTACTTC
v_gene: TRBV6-1; len: 13; d_gene: .; abundance: many; j_gene: TRBJ1-2; CDR3aa: CATSPGSNYGYTF; CDR3nt: TGTGCCACCTCCCCGGGGAGTAACTATGGCTACACCTTC
v_gene: TRBV12-3/TRBV12-4; len: 14; d_gene: TRBD1; abundance: few; j_gene: TRBJ2-3; CDR3aa: CASSQGAATDTQYF; CDR3nt: TGTGCCAGCAGCCAGGGGGCGGCCACAGATACGCAGTATTTT
v_gene: TRBV5-4; len: 15; d_gene: TRBD2; abundance: .; j_gene: TRBJ2-7; CDR3aa: CASRLGLAGSYEQYF; CDR3nt: TGTGCCAGCAGATTGGGACTAGCGGGGAGCTACGAGCAGTACTTC
v_gene: TRBV29-1; len: 14; d_gene: TRBD1; abundance: .; j_gene: TRBJ2-5; CDR3aa: CSATLGQAQETQYF; CDR3nt: TGCAGCGCCACCCTTGGACAGGCCCAAGAGACCCAGTACTTC
v_gene: TRBV6-5; len: 12; d_gene: .; abundance: .; j_gene: TRBJ1-2; CDR3aa: CASSYFGVGYTF; CDR3nt: TGTGCCAGCAGTTACTTTGGGGTCGGCTACACCTTC
v_gene: TRBV11-2; len: 15; d_gene: TRBD1; abundance: .; j_gene: TRBJ1-1; CDR3aa: CASSLVAGGATEAFF; CDR3nt: TGTGCCAGCAGCTTAGTAGCAGGGGGAGCGACTGAAGCTTTCTTT
v_gene: TRBV20-1; len: 18; d_gene: .; abundance: few; j_gene: TRBJ2-3; CDR3aa: CSAREGSGGVASTDTQYF; CDR3nt: TGCAGTGCTAGAGAAGGCTCTGGAGGGGTTGCTAGCACAGATACGCAGTATTTT
v_gene: TRBV20-1; len: 11; d_gene: TRBD1; abundance: many; j_gene: TRBJ1-2; CDR3aa: CSVTGGYGYTF; CDR3nt: TGCAGTGTGACAGGGGGCTATGGCTACACCTTC
v_gene: TRBV7-2; len: 13; d_gene: TRBD1; abundance: few; j_gene: TRBJ1-1; CDR3aa: CASSFTGEEVAFF; CDR3nt: TGTGCCAGCAGCTTTACAGGGGAAGAGGTAGCTTTCTTT
v_gene: TRBV29-1; len: 16; d_gene: .; abundance: .; j_gene: TRBJ2-4; CDR3aa: CSVDTRGTLEGAIQYF; CDR3nt: TGCAGCGTGGATACAAGAGGGACACTTGAAGGGGCCATTCAGTACTTC
v_gene: TRBV7-2; len: 15; d_gene: .; abundance: many; j_gene: TRBJ2-4; CDR3aa: CASSPTLLAKNIQYF; CDR3nt: TGTGCCAGCAGCCCGACCCTATTAGCCAAAAACATTCAGTACTTC
v_gene: TRBV7-9; len: 15; d_gene: .; abundance: .; j_gene: TRBJ1-2; CDR3aa: CASSSSPAVGDGYTF; CDR3nt: TGTGCCAGCAGCTCATCCCCCGCGGTCGGGGATGGCTACACCTTC
v_gene: TRBV7-2; len: 14; d_gene: .; abundance: few; j_gene: TRBJ1-5; CDR3aa: CASSLQLSNQPQHF; CDR3nt: TGTGCCAGCAGCTTACAGTTGAGCAATCAGCCCCAGCATTTT
v_gene: TRBV3-1; len: 13; d_gene: .; abundance: .; j_gene: TRBJ1-4; CDR3aa: CASSQREGEKLFF; CDR3nt: TGTGCCAGCAGCCAGCGTGAGGGGGAAAAACTGTTTTTT
v_gene: TRBV29-1; len: 16; d_gene: TRBD1; abundance: .; j_gene: TRBJ2-5; CDR3aa: CSVEALGQGFGETQYF; CDR3nt: TGCAGCGTTGAAGCCTTGGGACAGGGATTTGGGGAGACCCAGTACTTC
v_gene: TRBV5-6; len: 11; d_gene: .; abundance: many; j_gene: TRBJ2-7; CDR3aa: CASSSYYEQYF; CDR3nt: TGTGCCAGCAGCTCCTACTACGAGCAGTACTTC
v_gene: TRBV7-2; len: 17; d_gene: TRBD2; abundance: .; j_gene: TRBJ2-3; CDR3aa: CASSLAVAGGVTDTQYF; CDR3nt: TGTGCCAGCAGCTTAGCCGTAGCGGGAGGGGTCACAGATACGCAGTATTTT
v_gene: TRBV4-2; len: 17; d_gene: .; abundance: few; j_gene: TRBJ2-2; CDR3aa: CASSQDRSGWNTGELFF; CDR3nt: TGTGCCAGCAGCCAAGATAGGTCAGGGTGGAACACCGGGGAGCTGTTTTTT